This TCR beta chain appears in the sequencing data of a study of T-cell reconstitution after alpha-beta-depleted transplantation in children. Unique molecular identifiers were built into the TCRbeta library. TCRdb ran MiXCR on the PCR reads and lists one entry per CDR3 protein. Of about 640,000 distinct CDR3 sequences listed, roughly 17% were seen once; the top ten hold 0.9% to 1.2%. Many counts were recorded for this clonotype. The ends lost 1 base at V and 5 bases at J; junction bases unmatched: 6. The CDR3 is 14 residues long. The germline V gene encodes CDR1 DFQATT and CDR2 SNEGSKA (reference sequence).

Sequencing was performed on PBMCs from the stem cell graft donor, taken from the stem cell graft. The TCR comes from a human donor who donated a stem cell graft to a child with acute myeloid leukemia. The chain uses TRBV20-1 and TRBJ2-5; TRBD1 matches 8 bases. The CDR3 DNA sequence: TGCAGTGCTAGAGGGGGCAGGGGGCCGGAGACCCAGTACTTC. Protein product: CSARGGRGPETQYF.